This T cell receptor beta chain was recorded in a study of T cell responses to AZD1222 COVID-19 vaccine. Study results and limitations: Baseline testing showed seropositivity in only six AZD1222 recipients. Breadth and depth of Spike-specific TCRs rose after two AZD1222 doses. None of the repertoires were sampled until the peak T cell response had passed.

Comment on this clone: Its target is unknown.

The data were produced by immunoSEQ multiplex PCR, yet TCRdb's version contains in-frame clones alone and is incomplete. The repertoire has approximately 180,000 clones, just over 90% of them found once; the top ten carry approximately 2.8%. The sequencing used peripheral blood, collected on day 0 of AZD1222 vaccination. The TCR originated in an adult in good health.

For the CDR3, the DNA is TGCGCCAGCAGCTTGCGCCCGAAAGATGGCTACACCTTC. Its translation: CASSLRPKDGYTF. The V call is TRBV5-1, the J call TRBJ1-2; D ambiguous. The CDR3 totals 13 residues. The V end was cut by 1 base, the J end by 6 bases, with 10 bases between. Germline lookup yields CDR1 SGHRS and CDR2 YFSETQ. The full variable domain, rest sourced from reference TRBV5-1 and TRBJ1-2, is KAGVTQTPRYLIKTRGQQVTLSCSPISGHRSVSWYQQTPGQGLQFLFEYFSETQRNKGNFPGRFSGRQFSNSRSEMNVSTLELGDSALYLCASSLRPKDGYTFGSGTRLTVV.